These 18 T cell receptor beta chains were sequenced from one sample in a study of blood T cell repertoires in COVID-19. TCRdb's copy holds only in-frame clones and misses some; the assay was immunoSEQ multiplex PCR. The sample has roughly 220,000 clones, roughly four fifths seen once. Sequenced input: peripheral blood. The origin of the receptors is a woman older than 75 with COVID-19, enrolled during active disease.

The gene calls are TRBV7-2 and TRBJ2-1; no definite D call. With 5 bases removed from V and 5 bases from J, the gap between germline ends came to 10 bases. The CDR3 has 13 residues. Germline CDR1 SGHTA, CDR2 FQGNSA. The DNA of the CDR3 is TGTGCCAGCAGCCGTCGAATAGACAATGAGCAGTTCTTC. It yields the protein CASSRRIDNEQFF.

The V call is TRBV10-3, the J call TRBJ1-2; 10 bases match TRBD1. Germline-derived CDR1 and CDR2 are ENHRY and SYGVKD. V shed 10 bases and J 8 bases; nucleotides not matched to a gene: 7. The CDR3 has 12 residues. The CDR3 bases are TGTGCCAACCTCGGGACAGGGGAAGGCTACACCTTC. Protein product: CANLGTGEGYTF.

The J gene is TRBJ1-2, the V gene TRBV7-9; D gene unclear. Per the germline V gene, CDR1 is SEHNR and CDR2 is FQNEAQ (reference sequence). The CDR3 contains 14 residues. V lost 5 bases and J 5 bases, leaving 15 bases between the germline ends. In DNA form, the CDR3 reads TGTGCCAGCAGCCACCCCTCCCTCGGGTATGGCTACACCTTC. Amino acid sequence: CASSHPSLGYGYTF.

This clone was picked up a small number of times. DNA for the CDR3: TGTGCCAGCAGTCGAGCGGGGGGACGGGAGCAGTACTTC. It is translated as CASSRAGGREQYF. V and J are TRBV14 and TRBJ2-7; 9 bases align to TRBD2. This CDR3 spans 13 amino acids. CDR1 and CDR2 (germline): SGHDN, FVKESK. J lost 7 bases, V lost 6 bases, and 7 bases had no gene match.

J is TRBJ1-4 and V is TRBV6-5, with D perhaps matching TRBD1 (6 bases). V lost 0 bases to trimming and J lost 8 bases, with 13 bases between them. The CDR3 spans 15 residues. CDR1 and CDR2 (germline): MNHEY, SVGAGI. CDR3 in amino acids: CASSYSPRGYEKLFF. The CDR3 DNA reads as TGTGCCAGCAGTTACTCCCCCAGGGGTTACGAAAAACTGTTTTTT.

The V gene is TRBV19, the J gene TRBJ1-5, with unresolved D. CDR3 size: 17 residues. CDR1 and CDR2 from the germline V gene are LNHDA and SQIVND (reference sequence). V shed 2 bases and J shed 4 bases, with 18 bases lying between them. In DNA form, the CDR3 reads TGTGCCAGTAGTATAAGACGGGAGCCAGAATGGAATCAGCCCCAGCATTTT. It codes for CASSIRREPEWNQPQHF.

The chain employs TRBV6-5 and TRBJ1-1; 9 nucleotides agree with TRBD1. Germline lookup yields CDR1 MNHEY and CDR2 SVGAGI. V lost 4 bases, J lost 5 bases, and 5 bases stayed unmatched. There are 14 residues in the CDR3. CDR3 protein: CASSSLTGGTEAFF. CDR3 nucleotide sequence: TGTGCCAGCAGTTCACTGACAGGGGGAACTGAAGCTTTCTTT.

The CDR3: CATGSLGTEAFF. The CDR3 DNA follows: TGTGCCACCGGGAGTCTAGGCACTGAAGCTTTCTTT. The genes are TRBV2 and TRBJ1-1; D gene uncertain. This CDR3 has 12 residues. Trimming shortened V by 10 bases and J by 4 bases, and 13 bases separated the two germline ends. From germline, CDR1 is SNHLY and CDR2 FYNNEI.

The chain recombines TRBV28 with TRBJ1-4; 7 bases fit TRBD1. Germline trimming cut 4 bases from V and 6 bases from J; bases unmatched to any gene: 11. From germline, CDR1 is MDHEN and CDR2 SYDVKM. The CDR3 covers 16 residues. In DNA, the CDR3 is TGTGCCAGCAGTTCAGGGGTGGTAGGGGGCTATGAAAAACTGTTTTTT. It yields the protein CASSSGVVGGYEKLFF.

The V gene is TRBV12-1, the J gene TRBJ1-2; no DNA check was done on the table's D call, TRBD1. TRBV12-1 corresponds to a pseudogene. The CDR3 extends over 15 amino acids. CDR3 bases: TGTGCCAGCAGCTCAAACCGGGACAGTAACTATGGCTACACCTTC. This codes for CASSSNRDSNYGYTF.

The chain is built from TRBV30 and TRBJ2-1, with D tentatively TRBD1 (5 bases). This CDR3 comprises 12 residues. CDR1 is GTSNPN, CDR2 SVGIG, per germline (reference sequence). The germline V and J ends were trimmed by 5 bases and 5 bases, with 10 bases remaining between them. This CDR3 is CAWGTGNNEQFF. The CDR3, as DNA: TGTGCCTGGGGCACAGGTAACAATGAGCAGTTCTTC.

The DNA of the CDR3 is TGTGCCTGGAGTTCCCAGGGGTACACTGAAGCTTTCTTT. Amino acid sequence: CAWSSQGYTEAFF. The chain uses TRBV30 and TRBJ1-1, with a weak D call TRBD1 (6 bases). Trimming shortened V by 2 bases and J by 3 bases, and 10 bases separated the two germline ends. The CDR3 sequence is 13 residues long. Germline CDR1 and CDR2: GTSNPN and SVGIG (reference sequence).

The rearrangement uses TRBV5-1 and TRBJ2-2; D remains ambiguous. Germline V gene lookup returns CDR1 SGHRS and CDR2 YFSETQ. Trimming stripped 0 bases from V and 5 bases from J, with 8 bases between. This CDR3 contains 14 residues. CDR3 sequence (DNA): TGCGCCAGCAGCTTGGTTCTGACTACCGGGGAGCTGTTTTTT. It specifies CASSLVLTTGELFF. Combining the CDR3 with reference TRBV5-1 and TRBJ2-2 gives the whole variable domain KAGVTQTPRYLIKTRGQQVTLSCSPISGHRSVSWYQQTPGQGLQFLFEYFSETQRNKGNFPGRFSGRQFSNSRSEMNVSTLELGDSALYLCASSLVLTTGELFFGEGSRLTVL.

The chain uses TRBV6-5 and TRBJ1-1; the match to TRBD1 covers 9 bases. CDR1 is MNHEY, CDR2 SVGAGI, per germline. CDR3 length equals 14 residues. The V segment lost 6 bases and the J segment 4 bases; nucleotides outside the gene matches: 6. The CDR3 DNA sequence: TGTGCCAGCAGCGCGGACAGGGGAAGCACTGAAGCTTTCTTT. This encodes CASSADRGSTEAFF.

The chain has TRBV19 and TRBJ2-2; 10 positions agree with TRBD2. The CDR3 has 16 amino acids. Germline-derived CDR1 and CDR2 are LNHDA and SQIVND (reference sequence). Trimming removed 4 bases from V and 6 bases from J; junction bases left unmatched: 8. In DNA form, the CDR3 reads TGTGCCAGTAGTAACGTAGCGGGGGGCCACTCCGGGGAGCTGTTTTTT. It translates to CASSNVAGGHSGELFF.

V and J are TRBV6-1 and TRBJ1-2; 8 bases match TRBD1. The CDR3 contains 12 residues. CDR1 and CDR2 from the germline V gene are MNHNS and SASEGT. The V gene end was trimmed by 5 bases and the J gene end by 5 bases; junction bases not matched to a gene: 1. CDR3 nucleotides: TGTGCCAGCAGTAACAGGGGGTATGGCTACACCTTC. It encodes CASSNRGYGYTF.

The V gene is TRBV7-6, the J gene TRBJ2-3; the D gene is possibly TRBD2 (6 bases). CDR3 length: 17 residues. Germline CDR1 and CDR2: SGHVS and FNYEAQ. Trimming removed 5 bases at V and 1 base at J, with 19 bases between. The CDR3 nucleotides read TGTGCCAGCAGCGAGGACGGGGGAGCCTCCGGCACAGATACGCAGTATTTT. Its protein product is CASSEDGGASGTDTQYF.

The rearrangement uses TRBV29-1 and TRBJ2-5; D is unresolved. Germline V gives CDR1 SQVTM, CDR2 ANQGSEA. V dropped 4 bases and J dropped 2 bases, with 8 bases sitting between them. This CDR3 region has 12 residues. The CDR3 region has the DNA TGCAGCGTTGGCAGGTCGCAAGAGACCCAGTACTTC. It translates to CSVGRSQETQYF.